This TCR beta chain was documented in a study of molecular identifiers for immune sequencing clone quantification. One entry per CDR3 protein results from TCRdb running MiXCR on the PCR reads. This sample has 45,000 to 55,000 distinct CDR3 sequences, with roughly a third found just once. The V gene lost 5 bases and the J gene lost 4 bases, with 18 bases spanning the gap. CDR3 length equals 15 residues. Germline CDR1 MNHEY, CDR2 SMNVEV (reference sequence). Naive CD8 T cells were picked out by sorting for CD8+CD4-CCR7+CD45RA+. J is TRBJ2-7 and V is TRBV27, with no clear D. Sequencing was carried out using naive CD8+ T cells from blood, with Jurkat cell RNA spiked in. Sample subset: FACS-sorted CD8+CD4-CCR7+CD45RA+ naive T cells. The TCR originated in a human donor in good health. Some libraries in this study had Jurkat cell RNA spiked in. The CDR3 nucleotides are TGTGCCAGCAGTCCCAAGGGCTACCAGAAGTACGAGCAGTACTTC. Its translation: CASSPKGYQKYEQYF.